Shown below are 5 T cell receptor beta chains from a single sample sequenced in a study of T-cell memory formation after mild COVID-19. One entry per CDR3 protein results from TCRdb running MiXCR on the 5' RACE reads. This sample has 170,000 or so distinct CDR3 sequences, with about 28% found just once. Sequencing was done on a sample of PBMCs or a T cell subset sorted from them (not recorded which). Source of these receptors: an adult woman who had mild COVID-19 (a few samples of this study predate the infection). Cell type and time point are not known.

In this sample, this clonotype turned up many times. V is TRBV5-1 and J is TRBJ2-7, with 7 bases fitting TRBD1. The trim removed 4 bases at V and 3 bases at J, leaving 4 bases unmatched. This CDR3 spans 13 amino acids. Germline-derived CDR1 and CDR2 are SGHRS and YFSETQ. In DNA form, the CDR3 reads TGCGCCAGCAGCCCCCGGGACAGCTACGAGCAGTACTTC. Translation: CASSPRDSYEQYF.

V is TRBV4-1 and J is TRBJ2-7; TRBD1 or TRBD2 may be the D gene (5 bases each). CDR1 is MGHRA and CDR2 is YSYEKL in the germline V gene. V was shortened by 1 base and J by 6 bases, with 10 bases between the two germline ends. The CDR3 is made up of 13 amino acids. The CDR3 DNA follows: TGCGCCAGCAGCCAAGGGGGCACTAGCGAGCAGTACTTC. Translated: CASSQGGTSEQYF.

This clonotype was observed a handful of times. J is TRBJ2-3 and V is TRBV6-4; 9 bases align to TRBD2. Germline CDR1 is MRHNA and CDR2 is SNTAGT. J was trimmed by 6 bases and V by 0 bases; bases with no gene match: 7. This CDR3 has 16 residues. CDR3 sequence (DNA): TGTGCCAGCAGTGACTCCATTAGCGGGGGTCATGATACGCAGTATTTT. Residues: CASSDSISGGHDTQYF.

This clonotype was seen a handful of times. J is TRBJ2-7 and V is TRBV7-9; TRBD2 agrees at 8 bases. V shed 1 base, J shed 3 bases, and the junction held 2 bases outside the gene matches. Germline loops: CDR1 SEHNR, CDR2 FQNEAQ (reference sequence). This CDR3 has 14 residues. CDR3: CASSLVAGGYEQYF. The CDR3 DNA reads TGTGCCAGCAGCTTAGTGGCGGGAGGCTACGAGCAGTACTTC.

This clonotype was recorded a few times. CDR3 residues: CASSRTGINSPLHF. DNA of the CDR3: TGTGCCAGCTCGCGGACAGGGATAAATTCACCCCTCCACTTT. The J gene is TRBJ1-6, the V gene TRBV18; 8 nucleotides line up with TRBD1. V lost 6 bases to trimming and J lost 7 bases; unmatched junction nucleotides: 5. CDR1 and CDR2 from the germline V gene are KGHSH and LQKENI. The CDR3 contains 14 residues. The full variable domain, with the rest looked up from reference TRBV18 and TRBJ1-6, is NAGVMQNPRHLVRRRGQEARLRCSPMKGHSHVYWYRQLPEEGLKFMVYLQKENIIDESGMPKERFSAEFPKEGPSILRIQQVVRGDSAAYFCASSRTGINSPLHFGNGTRLTVT.